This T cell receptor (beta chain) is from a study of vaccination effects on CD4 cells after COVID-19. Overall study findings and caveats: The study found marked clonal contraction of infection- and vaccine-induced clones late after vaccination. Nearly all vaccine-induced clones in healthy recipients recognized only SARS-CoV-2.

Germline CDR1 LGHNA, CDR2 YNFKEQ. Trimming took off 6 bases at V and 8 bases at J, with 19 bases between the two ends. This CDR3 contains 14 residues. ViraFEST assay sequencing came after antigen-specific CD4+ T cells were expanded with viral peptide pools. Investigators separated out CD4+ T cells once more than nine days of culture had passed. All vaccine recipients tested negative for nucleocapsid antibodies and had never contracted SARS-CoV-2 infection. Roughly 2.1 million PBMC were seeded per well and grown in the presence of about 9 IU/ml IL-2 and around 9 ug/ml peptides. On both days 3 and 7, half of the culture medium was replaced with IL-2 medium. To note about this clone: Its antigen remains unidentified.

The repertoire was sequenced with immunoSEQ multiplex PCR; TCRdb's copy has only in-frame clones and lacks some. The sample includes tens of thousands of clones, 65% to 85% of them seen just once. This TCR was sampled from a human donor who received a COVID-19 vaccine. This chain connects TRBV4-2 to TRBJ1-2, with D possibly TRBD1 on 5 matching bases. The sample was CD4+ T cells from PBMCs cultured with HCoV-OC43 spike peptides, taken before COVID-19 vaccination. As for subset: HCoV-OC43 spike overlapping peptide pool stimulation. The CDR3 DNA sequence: TGTGCCAGCAGTCAACCCCGGGACGGAGCAGGCTACACCTTC. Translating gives CASSQPRDGAGYTF.